This T cell receptor (beta chain) came from a study of blood T cells in healthy people across ages. Ten milliliters of peripheral blood were drawn from each donor into EDTA-treated tubes. The ends were cut back, 0 bases at V and 10 bases at J, with 11 bases in the middle. CDR3 size: 14 residues. The germline CDR1 and CDR2 sequences are SGHRS and YFSETQ. A sample-barcoded 5' primer and a J-beta primer mix were used in a second PCR of roughly 6 to 12 cycles. Each CDR3 protein gets one entry after TCRdb re-called the 5' RACE reads with MiXCR. This sample has some 930,000 distinct CDR3 sequences, with just under 30% found just once. The sample also formed part of further work on T cells of mothers and their children. Per that paper: Per mother, over 8.5 million TCR beta CDR3 reads were obtained; per child, a few million.

The sequencing sample was made of blood. The gene calls are TRBV5-1 and TRBJ1-6; D is unresolved. This receptor was obtained from a woman in her thirties or forties in good health. CDR3 region: CASSLEVADSPLHF. CDR3 nucleotides: TGCGCCAGCAGCTTGGAGGTGGCTGACTCACCCCTCCACTTT.